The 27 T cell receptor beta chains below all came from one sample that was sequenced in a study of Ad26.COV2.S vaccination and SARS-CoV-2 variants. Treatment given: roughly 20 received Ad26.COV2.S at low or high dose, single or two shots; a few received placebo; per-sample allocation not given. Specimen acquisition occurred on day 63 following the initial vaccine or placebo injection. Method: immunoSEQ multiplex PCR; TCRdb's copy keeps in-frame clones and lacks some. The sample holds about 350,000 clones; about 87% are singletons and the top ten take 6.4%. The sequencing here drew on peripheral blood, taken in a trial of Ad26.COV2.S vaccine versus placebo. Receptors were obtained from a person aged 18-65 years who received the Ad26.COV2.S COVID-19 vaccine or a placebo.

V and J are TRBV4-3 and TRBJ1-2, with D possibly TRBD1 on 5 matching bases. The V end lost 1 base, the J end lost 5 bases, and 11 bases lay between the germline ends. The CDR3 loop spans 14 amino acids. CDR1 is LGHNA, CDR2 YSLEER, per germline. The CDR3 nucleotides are TGCGCCAGCAGCCAAGGGGGCCTTGGGTATGGCTACACCTTC. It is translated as CASSQGGLGYGYTF.

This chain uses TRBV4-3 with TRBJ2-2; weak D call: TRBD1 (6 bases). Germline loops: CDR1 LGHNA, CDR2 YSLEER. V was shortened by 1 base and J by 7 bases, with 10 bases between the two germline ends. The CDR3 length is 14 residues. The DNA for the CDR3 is TGCGCCAGCAGCCAAGGAAACAGGGTCGGGGAGCTGTTTTTT. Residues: CASSQGNRVGELFF.

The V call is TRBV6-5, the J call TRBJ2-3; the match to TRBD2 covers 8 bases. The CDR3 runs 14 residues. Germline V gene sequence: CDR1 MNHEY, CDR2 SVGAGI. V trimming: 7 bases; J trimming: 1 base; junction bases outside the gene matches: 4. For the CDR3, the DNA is TGTGCCAGCATGCGCGGGGGGCGCACAGATACGCAGTATTTT. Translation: CASMRGGRTDTQYF.

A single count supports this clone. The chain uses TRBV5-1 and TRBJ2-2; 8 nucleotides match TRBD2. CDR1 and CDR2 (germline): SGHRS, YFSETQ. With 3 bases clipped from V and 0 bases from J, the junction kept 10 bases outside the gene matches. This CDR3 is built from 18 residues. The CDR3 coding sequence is TGCGCCAGCAGCTCTGAACGGGGGGGCGCCGCGAACACCGGGGAGCTGTTTTTT. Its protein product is CASSSERGGAANTGELFF.

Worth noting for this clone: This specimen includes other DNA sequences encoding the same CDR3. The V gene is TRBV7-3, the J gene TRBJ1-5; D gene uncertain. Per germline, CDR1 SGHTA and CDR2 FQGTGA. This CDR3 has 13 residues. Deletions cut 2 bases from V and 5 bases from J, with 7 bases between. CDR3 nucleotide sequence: TGTGCCAGCAGCTTATCCAGAGATCAGCCCCAGCATTTT. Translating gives CASSLSRDQPQHF.

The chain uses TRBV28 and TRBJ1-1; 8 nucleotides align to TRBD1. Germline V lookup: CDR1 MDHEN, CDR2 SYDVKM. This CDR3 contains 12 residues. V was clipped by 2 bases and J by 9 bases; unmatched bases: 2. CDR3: CASSLRTGKAFF. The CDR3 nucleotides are TGTGCCAGCAGTTTACGGACAGGGAAAGCTTTCTTT.

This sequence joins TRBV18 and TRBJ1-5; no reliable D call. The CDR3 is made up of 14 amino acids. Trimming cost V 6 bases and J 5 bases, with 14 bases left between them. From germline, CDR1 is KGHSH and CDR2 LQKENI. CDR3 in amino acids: CASSFAKADQPQHF. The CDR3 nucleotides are TGTGCCAGCTCGTTCGCCAAGGCCGATCAGCCCCAGCATTTT. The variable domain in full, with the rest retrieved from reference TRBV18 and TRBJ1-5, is NAGVMQNPRHLVRRRGQEARLRCSPMKGHSHVYWYRQLPEEGLKFMVYLQKENIIDESGMPKERFSAEFPKEGPSILRIQQVVRGDSAAYFCASSFAKADQPQHFGDGTRLSIL.

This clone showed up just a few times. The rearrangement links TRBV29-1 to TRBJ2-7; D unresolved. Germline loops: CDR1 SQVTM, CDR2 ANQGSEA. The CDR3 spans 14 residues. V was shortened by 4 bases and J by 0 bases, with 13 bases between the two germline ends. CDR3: CSVVDGLSSYEQYF. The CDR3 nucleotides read TGCAGCGTTGTGGACGGTCTGAGCTCCTACGAGCAGTACTTC.

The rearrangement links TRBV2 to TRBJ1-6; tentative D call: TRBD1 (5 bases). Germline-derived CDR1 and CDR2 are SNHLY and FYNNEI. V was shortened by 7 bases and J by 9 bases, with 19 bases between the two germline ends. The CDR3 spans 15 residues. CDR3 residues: CASNLDTSGSSPLHF. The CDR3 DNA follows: TGTGCCAGCAATCTGGACACCTCAGGAAGTTCACCCCTCCACTTT.

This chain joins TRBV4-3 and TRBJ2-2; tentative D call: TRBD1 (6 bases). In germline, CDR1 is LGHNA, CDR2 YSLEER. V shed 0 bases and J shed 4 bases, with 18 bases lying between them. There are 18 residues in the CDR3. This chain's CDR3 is CASSQDRGQGWITGELFF. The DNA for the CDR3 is TGCGCCAGCAGCCAAGATCGTGGGCAGGGGTGGATCACCGGGGAGCTGTTTTTT.

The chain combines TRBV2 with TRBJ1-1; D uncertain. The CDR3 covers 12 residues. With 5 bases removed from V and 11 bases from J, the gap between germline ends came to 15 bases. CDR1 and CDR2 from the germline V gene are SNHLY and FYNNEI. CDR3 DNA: TGTGCCAGCAGTCTCCAAAACCCCGCGGCTTTCTTT. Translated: CASSLQNPAAFF.

Here the CDR3 DNA reads TGTGCCAGCAGTTCAACAGACAGGGCAATTGGTGAGCAGTTCTTC. This encodes CASSSTDRAIGEQFF. V usage is TRBV6-2 or TRBV6-3 and J usage is TRBJ2-1; the match to TRBD1 covers 7 bases. V trimming: 4 bases; J trimming: 9 bases; junction bases outside the gene matches: 12. CDR1 and CDR2 (germline): MNHEY, SVGEGT. This CDR3 is 15 amino acids long.

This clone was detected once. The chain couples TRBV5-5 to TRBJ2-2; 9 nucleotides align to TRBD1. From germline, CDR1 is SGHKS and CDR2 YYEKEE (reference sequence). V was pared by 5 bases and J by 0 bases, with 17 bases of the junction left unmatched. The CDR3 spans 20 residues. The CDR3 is CASRKPPGQGVFPNTGELFF. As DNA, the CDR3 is TGTGCCAGCAGGAAACCGCCGGGACAGGGTGTTTTCCCGAACACCGGGGAGCTGTTTTTT.

Here the CDR3 reads CASRDTPGGRADTQYF. The CDR3 DNA sequence: TGTGCCAGCAGGGATACACCGGGCGGGAGGGCAGATACGCAGTATTTT. This chain links TRBV25-1 with TRBJ2-3; 9 bases are a match to TRBD2. The V gene end was trimmed by 6 bases and the J gene end by 4 bases; junction bases not matched to a gene: 11. CDR3 length: 16 amino acids. CDR1 is MGHDK and CDR2 is SYGVNS in the germline V gene. The complete variable domain, with remaining parts taken from reference TRBV25-1 and TRBJ2-3, reads EADIYQTPRYLVIGTGKKITLECSQTMGHDKMYWYQQDPGMELHLIHYSYGVNSTEKGDLSSESTVSRIRTEHFPLTLESARPSHTSQYLCASRDTPGGRADTQYFGPGTRLTVL.

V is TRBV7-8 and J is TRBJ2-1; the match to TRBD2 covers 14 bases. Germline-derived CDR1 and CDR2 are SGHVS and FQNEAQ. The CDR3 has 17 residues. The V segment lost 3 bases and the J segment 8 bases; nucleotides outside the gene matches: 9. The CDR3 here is CASSFLSGTSGSDEQFF. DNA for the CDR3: TGTGCCAGCAGCTTTCTTTCCGGGACTAGCGGGAGTGATGAGCAGTTCTTC.

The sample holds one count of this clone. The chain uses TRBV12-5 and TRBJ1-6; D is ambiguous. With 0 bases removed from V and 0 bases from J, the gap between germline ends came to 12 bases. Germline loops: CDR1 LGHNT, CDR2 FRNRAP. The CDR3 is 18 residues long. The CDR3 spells CASGLVPHGSSYNSPLHF. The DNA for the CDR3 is TGTGCTAGTGGTTTGGTACCCCACGGGAGCTCCTATAATTCACCCCTCCACTTT.

CDR3 nucleotide sequence: TGTGCCAGCAGCGTAGTCCCTGAGAACACTGAAGCTTTCTTT. As protein: CASSVVPENTEAFF. This sequence joins TRBV9 and TRBJ1-1; D unclear. CDR3 size: 14 residues. With 0 bases removed from V and 1 base from J, the gap between germline ends came to 7 bases. Germline assignment: CDR1 SGDLS and CDR2 YYNGEE.

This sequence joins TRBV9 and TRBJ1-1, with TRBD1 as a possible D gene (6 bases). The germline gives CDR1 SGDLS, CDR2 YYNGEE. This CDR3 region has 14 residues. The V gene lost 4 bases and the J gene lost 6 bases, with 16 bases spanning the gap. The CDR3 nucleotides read TGTGCCAGCAGCCGGGGGGGCGCGGGAGCTGAAGCTTTCTTT. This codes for CASSRGGAGAEAFF.

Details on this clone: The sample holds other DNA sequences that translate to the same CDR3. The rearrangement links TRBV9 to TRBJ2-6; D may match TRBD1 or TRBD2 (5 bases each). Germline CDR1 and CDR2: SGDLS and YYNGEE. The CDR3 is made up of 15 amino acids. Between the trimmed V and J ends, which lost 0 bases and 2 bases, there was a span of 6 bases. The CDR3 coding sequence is TGTGCCAGCAGCGTAGGAGGGGCTGGGGCCAACGTCCTGACTTTC. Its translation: CASSVGGAGANVLTF.

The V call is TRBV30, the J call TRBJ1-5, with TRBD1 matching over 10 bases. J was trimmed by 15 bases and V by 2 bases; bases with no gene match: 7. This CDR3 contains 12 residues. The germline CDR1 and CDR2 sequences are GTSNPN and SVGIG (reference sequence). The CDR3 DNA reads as TGTGCCTGGAGTTTCAAGACAGGGGGCTCGCATTTT. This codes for CAWSFKTGGSHF.

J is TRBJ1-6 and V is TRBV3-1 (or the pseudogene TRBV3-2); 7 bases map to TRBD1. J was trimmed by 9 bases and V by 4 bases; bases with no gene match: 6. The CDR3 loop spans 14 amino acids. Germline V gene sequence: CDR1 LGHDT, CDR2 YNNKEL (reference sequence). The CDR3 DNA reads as TGTGCCAGCAGCCTGACAGGGCAGTTTTCACCCCTCCACTTT. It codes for CASSLTGQFSPLHF.

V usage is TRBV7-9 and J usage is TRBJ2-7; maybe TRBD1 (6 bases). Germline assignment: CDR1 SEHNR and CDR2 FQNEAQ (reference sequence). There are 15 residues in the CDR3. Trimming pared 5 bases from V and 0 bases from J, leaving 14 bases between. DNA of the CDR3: TGTGCCAGCAGCCCAATACAGGGATCCTCCTACGAGCAGTACTTC. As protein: CASSPIQGSSYEQYF.

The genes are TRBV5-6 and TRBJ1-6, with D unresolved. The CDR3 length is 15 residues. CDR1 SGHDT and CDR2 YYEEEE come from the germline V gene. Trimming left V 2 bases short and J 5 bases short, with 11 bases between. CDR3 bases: TGTGCCAGCAGCTTACGCCGACTGGATAATTCACCCCTCCACTTT. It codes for CASSLRRLDNSPLHF. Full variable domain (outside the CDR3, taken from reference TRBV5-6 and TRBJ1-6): DAGVTQSPTHLIKTRGQQVTLRCSPKSGHDTVSWYQQALGQGPQFIFQYYEEEERQRGNFPDRFSGHQFPNYSSELNVNALLLGDSALYLCASSLRRLDNSPLHFGNGTRLTVT.

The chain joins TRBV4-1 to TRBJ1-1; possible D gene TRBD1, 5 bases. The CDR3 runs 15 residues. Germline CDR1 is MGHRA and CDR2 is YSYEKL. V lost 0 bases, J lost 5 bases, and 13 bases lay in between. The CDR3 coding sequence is TGCGCCAGCAGCCAAGAGGGGATTGGGGGGACTGAAGCTTTCTTT. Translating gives CASSQEGIGGTEAFF.

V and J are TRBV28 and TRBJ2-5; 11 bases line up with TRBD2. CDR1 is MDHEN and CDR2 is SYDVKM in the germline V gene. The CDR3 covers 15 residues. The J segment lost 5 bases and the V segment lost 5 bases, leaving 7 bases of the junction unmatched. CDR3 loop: CASSIAGGPQETQYF. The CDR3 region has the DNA TGTGCCAGCAGTATAGCGGGAGGGCCCCAGGAGACCCAGTACTTC.

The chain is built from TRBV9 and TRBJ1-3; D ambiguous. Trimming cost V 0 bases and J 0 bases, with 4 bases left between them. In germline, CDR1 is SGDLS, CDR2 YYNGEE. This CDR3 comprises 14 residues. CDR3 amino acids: CASSVESSGNTIYF. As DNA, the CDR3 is TGTGCCAGCAGCGTAGAAAGCTCTGGAAACACCATATATTTT.

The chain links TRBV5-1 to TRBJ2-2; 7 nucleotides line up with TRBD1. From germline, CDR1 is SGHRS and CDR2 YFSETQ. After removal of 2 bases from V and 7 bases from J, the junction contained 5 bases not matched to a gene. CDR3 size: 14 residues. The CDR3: CASSFRQGDGELFF. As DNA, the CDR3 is TGCGCCAGCAGCTTCAGACAGGGCGACGGGGAGCTGTTTTTT.